The rows below give T cell receptor beta chains drawn from one sample of a study of blood T cell repertoires in COVID-19. Only in-frame clones appear in the TCRdb table, and some are missing; sequencing was by immunoSEQ multiplex PCR. The table shows 95,000 to 100,000 clones, with 85% to 95% occurring only once. Specimen: peripheral blood. Every receptor here comes from a man in his fifties with active COVID-19. CDR3s include the opening cysteine and the closing phenylalanine or tryptophan. D genes are given only for firm matches. Some rows mark clone size as missing; the rest say once, few, many or name a class of expanded clone.

abundance: -
d_gene: TRBD1
v_gene: TRBV30
j_gene: TRBJ1-6
CDR3nt: TGTGCCTGGAGTGGCGAGGGACAGGGGGTCATCAGCTCCTATAATTCACCCCTCCACTTT
CDR3aa: CAWSGEGQGVISSYNSPLHF

abundance: -
d_gene: TRBD2
v_gene: TRBV5-4
j_gene: TRBJ2-7
CDR3nt: TGTGCCAGCAGCTTGGAAGCCGGCGGGAGGTACTTC
CDR3aa: CASSLEAGGRYF

abundance: -
d_gene: -
v_gene: TRBV7-2
j_gene: TRBJ2-4
CDR3nt: TGTGCCAGCAGCTTAGGGTTGACAGATGTCAACATTCAGTACTTC
CDR3aa: CASSLGLTDVNIQYF

abundance: once
d_gene: TRBD1
v_gene: TRBV28
j_gene: TRBJ1-2
CDR3nt: TGTGCCAGCAGTACGACAGGGGAGCATTATGGCTACACCTTC
CDR3aa: CASSTTGEHYGYTF

abundance: -
d_gene: -
v_gene: TRBV5-1
j_gene: TRBJ2-7
CDR3nt: TGCGCCAGCAGGAAGATAACAGGATTCTCCTACGAGCAGTACTTC
CDR3aa: CASRKITGFSYEQYF

abundance: -
d_gene: -
v_gene: TRBV5-1
j_gene: TRBJ1-6
CDR3nt: TGCGCCAGCAGCTTGGCCGGGTCGGGGGATAATTCACCCCTCCACTTT
CDR3aa: CASSLAGSGDNSPLHF

abundance: few
d_gene: -
v_gene: TRBV28
j_gene: TRBJ1-5
CDR3nt: TGTGCCAGCAATAGGGAGGTCGGCAATCAGCCCCAGCATTTT
CDR3aa: CASNREVGNQPQHF

abundance: -
d_gene: TRBD1
v_gene: TRBV7-2
j_gene: TRBJ1-5
CDR3nt: TGTGCCAGCAGCCTGCGGACAGGGGGCTCAAATCAGCCCCAGCATTTT
CDR3aa: CASSLRTGGSNQPQHF

abundance: -
d_gene: -
v_gene: TRBV6-6
j_gene: TRBJ1-2
CDR3nt: TGTGCCAGCAGTCGAACAGGGAATGGAGGCTACACCTTC
CDR3aa: CASSRTGNGGYTF

abundance: few
d_gene: -
v_gene: TRBV7-3
j_gene: TRBJ2-2
CDR3nt: TGTGCCAGCAGCTTTAGCGGCACCGGGGAGCTGTTTTTT
CDR3aa: CASSFSGTGELFF

abundance: -
d_gene: -
v_gene: TRBV2
j_gene: TRBJ1-1
CDR3nt: TGTGCCAGCAGTGTGGCTGAGGAGAACACTGAAGCTTTCTTT
CDR3aa: CASSVAEENTEAFF

abundance: -
d_gene: -
v_gene: TRBV28
j_gene: TRBJ2-3
CDR3nt: TGTGCCAGCAGTCCTAGTCAGTGGGGAGCCGCCACAGATACGCAGTATTTT
CDR3aa: CASSPSQWGAATDTQYF

abundance: -
d_gene: TRBD1
v_gene: TRBV27
j_gene: TRBJ1-1
CDR3nt: TGTGCCAGCAGTTTAGATCCAGGGACAGTGAACACTGAAGCTTTCTTT
CDR3aa: CASSLDPGTVNTEAFF

abundance: -
d_gene: -
v_gene: TRBV19
j_gene: TRBJ2-3
CDR3nt: TGTGCCAGTAGTCCCCGGACTAGCACAGATACGCAGTATTTT
CDR3aa: CASSPRTSTDTQYF

abundance: -
d_gene: TRBD1
v_gene: TRBV19
j_gene: TRBJ1-5
CDR3nt: TGTGCCAGTAGTACCGACAGGGATGGCAATCAGCCCCAGCATTTT
CDR3aa: CASSTDRDGNQPQHF